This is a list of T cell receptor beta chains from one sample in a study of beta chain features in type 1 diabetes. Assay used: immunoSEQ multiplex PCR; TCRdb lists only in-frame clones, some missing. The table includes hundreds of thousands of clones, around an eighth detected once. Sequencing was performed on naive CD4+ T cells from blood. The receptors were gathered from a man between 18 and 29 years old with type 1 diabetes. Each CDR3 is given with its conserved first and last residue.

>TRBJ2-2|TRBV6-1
CASSETRGGELFF
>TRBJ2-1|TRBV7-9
CASSLDGTGGNEQFF
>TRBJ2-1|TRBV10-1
CASTGLAGDEQFF
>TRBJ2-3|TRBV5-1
CASSLGGITDTQYF
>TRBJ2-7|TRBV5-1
CASSGGISYEQYF
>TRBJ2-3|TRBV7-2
CASSFNQGVGDTQYF
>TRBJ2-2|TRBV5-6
CASSSIGTQPTGELFF
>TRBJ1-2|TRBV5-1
CASSLERPGGGYTF
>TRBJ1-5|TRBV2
CASSGQGAWQPQHF
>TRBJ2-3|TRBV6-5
CASSYSSASTDTQYF
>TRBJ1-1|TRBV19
CASRQGSNTEAFF
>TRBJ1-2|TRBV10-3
CAISESPGQGHGYTF
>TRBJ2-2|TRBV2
CASMGTGNTGELFF
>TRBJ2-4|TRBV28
CASSPGGANAKNIQYF
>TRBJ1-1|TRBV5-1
CASSFPGRLNTEAFF
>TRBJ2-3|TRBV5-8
CASSSTGGTDTQYF
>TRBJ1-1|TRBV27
CASTGMGTEAFF
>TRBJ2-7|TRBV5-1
CASSLGEGRNEQYF
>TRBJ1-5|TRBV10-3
CAISEEGQGARQPQHF
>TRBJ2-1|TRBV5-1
CASSWAVSSYNEQFF
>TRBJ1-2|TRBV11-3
CASSARHGSGYTF
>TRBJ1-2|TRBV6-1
CASSTQDISGYTF
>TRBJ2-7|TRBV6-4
CASSLLAGGFYEQYF
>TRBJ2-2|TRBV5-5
CASSLLSRDTGELFF